Listed below are T cell receptor beta chains from one sample, sequenced in a study of CD4+ T cells in melanoma. Sequencing used immunoSEQ multiplex PCR; TCRdb keeps in-frame clones, though not all of them. The table shows 6,000 to 8,500 clones, with approximately 66% occurring only once. Sequencing was done on a sample of cells from a culture (not recorded whether cultured in vitro). These receptors came from a human donor with melanoma. Each CDR3 is given with its conserved first and last residue. A D gene is named only where the DNA matches it firmly. Size is omitted from some rows. Given values are once, few, many or a class for expanded clones.

15,-,few,TRBJ1-5,TRBV28,CASRSGIVGNQPQHF,TGTGCCAGCAGGTCGGGGATCGTCGGCAATCAGCCCCAGCATTTT
17,TRBD2,-,TRBJ2-1,TRBV6-1,CASSEWASGNPTSEQFF,TGTGCCAGCAGTGAATGGGCTAGCGGGAACCCTACAAGTGAGCAGTTCTTC
15,TRBD1,-,TRBJ1-2,TRBV24-1,CATSEGQGANYGYTF,TGTGCCACCAGTGAGGGACAGGGGGCTAACTATGGCTACACCTTC
16,TRBD1,-,TRBJ2-2,TRBV7-6,CASSPAGTGNTGELFF,TGTGCCAGCAGCCCGGCCGGGACAGGGAACACCGGGGAGCTGTTTTTT
13,TRBD1,few,TRBJ2-7,TRBV2,CASSRQGSYEQYF,TGTGCCAGCAGTAGACAGGGATCCTACGAGCAGTACTTC
14,-,few,TRBJ1-5,TRBV11-2,CASSLGQTNQPQHF,TGTGCCAGCAGCTTAGGACAGACTAATCAGCCCCAGCATTTT
12,-,-,TRBJ1-1,TRBV25-1,CASSQTNTEAFF,TGTGCCAGCAGCCAGACGAACACTGAAGCTTTCTTT
15,-,-,TRBJ1-5,TRBV7-2,CASSLSGGSGQPQHF,TGTGCCAGCAGTCTTAGCGGGGGGAGCGGGCAGCCCCAGCATTTT
13,-,-,TRBJ1-4,TRBV12-3/TRBV12-4,CASRPGRMVKLFF,TGTGCCAGCAGGCCAGGGCGTATGGTAAAACTGTTTTTT
17,-,-,TRBJ1-2,TRBV27,CASSLTVRDGANYGYTF,TGTGCCAGCAGTTTAACCGTCCGGGACGGAGCTAACTATGGCTACACCTTC
13,-,-,TRBJ2-5,TRBV6-5,CASRGDPQETQYF,TGTGCCAGCAGGGGGGACCCCCAAGAGACCCAGTACTTC